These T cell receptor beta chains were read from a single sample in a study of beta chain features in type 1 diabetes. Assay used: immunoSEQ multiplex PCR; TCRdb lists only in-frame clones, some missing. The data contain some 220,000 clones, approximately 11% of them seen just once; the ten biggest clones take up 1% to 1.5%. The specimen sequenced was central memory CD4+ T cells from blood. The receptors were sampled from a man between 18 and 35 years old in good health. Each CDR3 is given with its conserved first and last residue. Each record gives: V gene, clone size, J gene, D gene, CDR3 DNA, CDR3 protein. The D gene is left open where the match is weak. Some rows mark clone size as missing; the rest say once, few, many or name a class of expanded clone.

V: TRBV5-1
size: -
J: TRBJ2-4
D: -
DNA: TGCGCCAGCAGCTTGGAACAGGGTCGGAAAAACATTCAGTACTTC
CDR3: CASSLEQGRKNIQYF

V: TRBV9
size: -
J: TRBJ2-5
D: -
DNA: TGTGCCAGCAGCGTAACCCAGGGACGGGCACAAGAGACCCAGTACTTC
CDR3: CASSVTQGRAQETQYF

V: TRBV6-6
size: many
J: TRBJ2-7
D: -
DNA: TGTGCCAGCAGGATGAACATCTACGAGCAGTACTTC
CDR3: CASRMNIYEQYF

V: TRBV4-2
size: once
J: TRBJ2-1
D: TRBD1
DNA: TGTGCCAGCAGCCAAGAGAGTCCGGGACAGAAGTACAATGAGCAGTTCTTC
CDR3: CASSQESPGQKYNEQFF

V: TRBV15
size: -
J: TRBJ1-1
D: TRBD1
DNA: TGTGCCACCAGCAGAGGGGGGACAGGGGGAAAAGCTTTCTTT
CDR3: CATSRGGTGGKAFF

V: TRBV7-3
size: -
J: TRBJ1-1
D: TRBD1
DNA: TGTGCCAGCAGCCCTCACGGGACAGGGATCTTGTACACTGAAGCTTTCTTT
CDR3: CASSPHGTGILYTEAFF

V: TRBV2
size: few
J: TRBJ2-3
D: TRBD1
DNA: TGTGCCAGCAGGGAACAGGGGGCATTTGATACGCAGTATTTT
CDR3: CASREQGAFDTQYF

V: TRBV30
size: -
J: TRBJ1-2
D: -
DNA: TGTGCCTGGAGTAGCGGAGCTAACTATGGCTACACCTTC
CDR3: CAWSSGANYGYTF

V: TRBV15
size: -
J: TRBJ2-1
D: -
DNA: TGTGCCACCAGCAGAGTCGCCCCCTACAATGAGCAGTTCTTC
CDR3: CATSRVAPYNEQFF

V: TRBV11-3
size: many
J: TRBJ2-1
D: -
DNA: TGTGCCAGCAGCCCCGACAGAAATAACAATGAGCAGTTCTTC
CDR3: CASSPDRNNNEQFF

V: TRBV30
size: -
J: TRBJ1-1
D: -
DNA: TGTGCCTGGAGTGTACCCAAAGGAGCCCGACGGAACACTGAAGCTTTCTTT
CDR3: CAWSVPKGARRNTEAFF

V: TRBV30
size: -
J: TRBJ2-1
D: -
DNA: TGTGCCTGGACCCACTGGGGGGCTCTCAATGAGCAGTTCTTC
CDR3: CAWTHWGALNEQFF

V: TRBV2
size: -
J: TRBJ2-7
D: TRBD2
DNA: TGTGCCAGCATTCGGACTAGCGGGCCGGTTAAGTACTTC
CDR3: CASIRTSGPVKYF

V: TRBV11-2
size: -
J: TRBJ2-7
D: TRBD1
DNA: TGTGCCAGCAGCCAAGACAGGGCGCCCTACGAGCAGTACTTC
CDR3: CASSQDRAPYEQYF

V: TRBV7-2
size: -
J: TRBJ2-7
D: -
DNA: TGTGCCAGCAGCTTAGGGGCGGACTCCTACGAGCAGTACTTC
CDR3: CASSLGADSYEQYF

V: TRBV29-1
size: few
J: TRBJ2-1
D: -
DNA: TGCAGCGGCGGACGGGGGTCGGAAGCCTACAATGAGCAGTTCTTC
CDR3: CSGGRGSEAYNEQFF